The clone carrying this T cell receptor (beta chain) was counted a few times. Vbeta (60) and Jbeta (13) primers were used in the PCR. Generated by immunoSEQ multiplex PCR, the TCRdb table keeps only in-frame clones and is missing some. The sample carries approximately 160,000 clones, 68% recorded once. The length of the CDR3 is 12 residues. The germline CDR1 and CDR2 sequences are MNHNS and SASEGT. V shed 5 bases and J 4 bases; nucleotides not matched to a gene: 1. These data belong to a study of cytomegalovirus exposure and HLA in healthy donors. Study as a whole: An earlier analysis identified fewer than 130 million unique TCR beta sequences in about 179 million T cells.

The sequencing input was PBMCs. The clonotype was recovered from a woman aged 40 to 50 in good health and CMV-seropositive. This chain connects TRBV6-1 to TRBJ2-7, with 8 bases aligning to TRBD2. This CDR3 is CASSSGSYEQYF. The CDR3 DNA sequence: TGTGCCAGCAGTAGCGGGAGTTACGAGCAGTACTTC.